One sample yielded the 7 T cell receptor beta chains listed below, sequenced in a study of CD8 T cells in ankylosing spondylitis. TCRdb reanalysed the 5' RACE reads using MiXCR and keeps one entry per CDR3 protein. The data hold over 110,000 distinct CDR3 sequences, with roughly 7.7% observed a single time. Sequenced: synovial fluid, either unsorted or a sorted T cell fraction (not recorded which). The origin of the receptors is a male donor with ankylosing spondylitis.

The rearrangement links TRBV5-1 to TRBJ2-3; the match to TRBD2 covers 10 bases. V lost 5 bases to trimming and J lost 5 bases; unmatched junction nucleotides: 11. In germline, CDR1 is SGHRS, CDR2 YFSETQ. The CDR3 covers 16 residues. The CDR3 DNA is TGCGCCAGCAGGGCCACTAGCGGGGCGCGGGGAGATACGCAGTATTTT. It codes for CASRATSGARGDTQYF.

This clonotype was detected many times. This chain uses TRBV7-9 with TRBJ2-2, with 10 bases fitting TRBD2. CDR1 SEHNR and CDR2 FQNEAQ come from the germline V gene (reference sequence). V was clipped by 5 bases and J by 7 bases; unmatched bases: 10. The CDR3 is 16 residues long. This chain's CDR3 is CASSIYSGRRDGELFF. The CDR3 DNA sequence: TGTGCCAGCAGCATATATAGCGGGAGGAGAGACGGGGAGCTGTTTTTT.

The gene calls are TRBV28 and TRBJ2-5; D possibly uses TRBD1 or TRBD2 (5 bases each). In germline, CDR1 is MDHEN, CDR2 SYDVKM. This CDR3 has 12 residues. Trimming took 7 bases from V and 5 from J, leaving 11 bases between them. The CDR3, as DNA: TGTGCCAGCATGGGGGATGGGGAGACCCAGTACTTC. Protein: CASMGDGETQYF.

The sample holds a few counts of this clonotype. V usage is TRBV10-3 and J usage is TRBJ2-3; 13 bases line up with TRBD2. This CDR3 contains 16 residues. Per the germline V gene, CDR1 is ENHRY and CDR2 is SYGVKD. After removal of 10 bases from V and 3 bases from J, the junction contained 10 bases not matched to a gene. CDR3 residues: CATRGTSGTGTDTQYF. The DNA for the CDR3 is TGTGCCACGCGGGGGACTAGCGGGACGGGAACAGATACGCAGTATTTT.

Many counts were recorded for this clonotype. This chain connects TRBV5-1 to TRBJ2-3; D remains unclear. Germline V gene data show CDR1 as SGHRS and CDR2 as YFSETQ. Trimming cost V 3 bases and J 0 bases, with 8 bases left between them. The CDR3 has 14 amino acids. This CDR3 reads CASSWTDSTDTQYF. CDR3 coding DNA: TGCGCCAGCAGCTGGACGGATAGCACAGATACGCAGTATTTT.

In this sample, this clonotype turned up a few times. CDR3 DNA sequence: TGCAGTGCTAGGACAGGGACTCGGGAGACCCAGTACTTC. It codes for CSARTGTRETQYF. The chain links TRBV20-1 to TRBJ2-5, with TRBD1 as a possible D gene (7 bases). The V end was cut by 3 bases, the J end by 5 bases, with 13 bases between. There are 13 residues in the CDR3. The germline V gene has CDR1 DFQATT and CDR2 SNEGSKA (reference sequence).

This clonotype has only a few counts. The V and J genes are TRBV28 and TRBJ2-1; D is perhaps TRBD1 (6 bases). From germline, CDR1 is MDHEN and CDR2 SYDVKM. Trimming pared 7 bases from V and 6 bases from J, leaving 13 bases between. The CDR3 is made up of 13 amino acids. The CDR3 here is CASMQGSANEQFF. CDR3 DNA: TGTGCCAGCATGCAGGGGTCGGCCAATGAGCAGTTCTTC.